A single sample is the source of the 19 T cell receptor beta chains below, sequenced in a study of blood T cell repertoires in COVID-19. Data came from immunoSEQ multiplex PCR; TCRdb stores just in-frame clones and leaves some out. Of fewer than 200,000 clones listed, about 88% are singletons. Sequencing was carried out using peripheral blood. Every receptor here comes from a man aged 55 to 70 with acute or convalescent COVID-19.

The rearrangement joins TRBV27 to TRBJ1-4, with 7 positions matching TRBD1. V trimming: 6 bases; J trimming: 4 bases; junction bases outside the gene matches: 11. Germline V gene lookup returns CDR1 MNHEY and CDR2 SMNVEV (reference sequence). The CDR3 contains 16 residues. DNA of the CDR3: TGTGCCAGCAGATCTAACCCGGACAGGTATAATGAAAAACTGTTTTTT. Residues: CASRSNPDRYNEKLFF. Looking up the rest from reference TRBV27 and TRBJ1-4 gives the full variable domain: EAQVTQNPRYLITVTGKKLTVTCSQNMNHEYMSWYRQDPGLGLRQIYYSMNVEVTDKGDVPEGYKVSRKEKRNFPLILESPSPNQTSLYFCASRSNPDRYNEKLFFGSGTQLSVL.

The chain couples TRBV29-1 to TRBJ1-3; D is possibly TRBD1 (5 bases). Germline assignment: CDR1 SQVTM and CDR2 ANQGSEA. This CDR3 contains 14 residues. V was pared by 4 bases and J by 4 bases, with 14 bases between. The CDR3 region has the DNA TGCAGCGTTGGGTTGACAGAAGGGGGAAACACCATATATTTT. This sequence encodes CSVGLTEGGNTIYF.

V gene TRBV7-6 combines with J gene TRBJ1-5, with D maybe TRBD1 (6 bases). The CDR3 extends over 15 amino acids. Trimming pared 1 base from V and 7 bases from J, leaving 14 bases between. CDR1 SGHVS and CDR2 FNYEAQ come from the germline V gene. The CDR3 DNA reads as TGTGCCAGCAGCTTAGATGGGGGGGCCGGGCAGCCCCAGCATTTT. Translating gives CASSLDGGAGQPQHF. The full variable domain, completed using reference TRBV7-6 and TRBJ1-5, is GAGVSQSPRYKVTKRGQDVALRCDPISGHVSLYWYRQALGQGPEFLTYFNYEAQQDKSGLPNDRFSAERPEGSISTLTIQRTEQRDSAMYRCASSLDGGAGQPQHFGDGTRLSIL.

The CDR3 region is CSVNLAGAVGTGELFF. The DNA of the CDR3 is TGCAGCGTTAACCTAGCGGGGGCTGTGGGCACCGGGGAGCTGTTTTTT. V and J are TRBV29-1 and TRBJ2-2, with TRBD2 matching over 10 bases. The CDR3 length is 16 residues. Germline trimming cut 5 bases from V and 4 bases from J; bases unmatched to any gene: 10. Germline loops: CDR1 SQVTM, CDR2 ANQGSEA.

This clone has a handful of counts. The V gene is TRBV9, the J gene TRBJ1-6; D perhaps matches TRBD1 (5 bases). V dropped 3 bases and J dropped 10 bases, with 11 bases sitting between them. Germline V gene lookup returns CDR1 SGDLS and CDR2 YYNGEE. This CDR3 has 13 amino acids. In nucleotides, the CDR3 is TGTGCCAGCAGCGGGGAGGGGCCCTCACCCCTCCACTTT. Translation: CASSGEGPSPLHF.

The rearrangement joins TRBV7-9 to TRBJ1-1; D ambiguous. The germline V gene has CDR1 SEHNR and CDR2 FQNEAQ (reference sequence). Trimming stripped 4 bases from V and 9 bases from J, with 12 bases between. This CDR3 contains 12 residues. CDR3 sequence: CASSWRVEQAFF. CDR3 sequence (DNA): TGTGCCAGCAGCTGGAGAGTCGAGCAAGCTTTCTTT.

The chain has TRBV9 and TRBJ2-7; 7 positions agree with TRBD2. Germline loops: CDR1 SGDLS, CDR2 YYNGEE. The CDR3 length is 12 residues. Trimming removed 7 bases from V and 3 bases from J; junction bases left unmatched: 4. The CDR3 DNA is TGTGCCAGCGGGAGGGCGGACTACGAGCAGTACTTC. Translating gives CASGRADYEQYF.

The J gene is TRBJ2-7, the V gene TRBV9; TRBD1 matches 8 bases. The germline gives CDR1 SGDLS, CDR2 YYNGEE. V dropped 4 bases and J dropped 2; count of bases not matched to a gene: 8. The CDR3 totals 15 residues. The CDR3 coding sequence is TGTGCCAGCAGCAAGTCATGGGACAGGACCTACGAGCAGTACTTC. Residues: CASSKSWDRTYEQYF. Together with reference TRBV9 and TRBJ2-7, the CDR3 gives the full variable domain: DSGVTQTPKHLITATGQRVTLRCSPRSGDLSVYWYQQSLDQGLQFLIQYYNGEERAKGNILERFSAQQFPDLHSELNLSSLELGDSALYFCASSKSWDRTYEQYFGPGTRLTVT.

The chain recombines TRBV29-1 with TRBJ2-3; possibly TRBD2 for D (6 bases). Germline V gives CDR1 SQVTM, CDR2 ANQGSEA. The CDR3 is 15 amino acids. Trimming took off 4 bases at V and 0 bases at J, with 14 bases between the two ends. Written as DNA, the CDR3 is TGCAGCGTTGTTCCGGCTAGCGCGAGCACAGATACGCAGTATTTT. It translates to CSVVPASASTDTQYF.

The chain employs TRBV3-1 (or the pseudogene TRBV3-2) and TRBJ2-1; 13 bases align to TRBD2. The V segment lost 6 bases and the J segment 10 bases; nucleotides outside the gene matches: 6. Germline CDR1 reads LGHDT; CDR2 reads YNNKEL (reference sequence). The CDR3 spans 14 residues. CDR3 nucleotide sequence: TGTGCCAGCAGGGGACTAGCGGGGATTGGGGAGCAGTTCTTC. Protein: CASRGLAGIGEQFF.

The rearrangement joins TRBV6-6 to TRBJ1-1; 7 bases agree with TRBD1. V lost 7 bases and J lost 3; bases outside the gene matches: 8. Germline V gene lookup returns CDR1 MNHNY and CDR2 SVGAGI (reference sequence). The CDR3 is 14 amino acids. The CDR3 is CASTDRAFYTEAFF. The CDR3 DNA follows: TGTGCCAGCACAGACAGGGCGTTTTACACTGAAGCTTTCTTT.

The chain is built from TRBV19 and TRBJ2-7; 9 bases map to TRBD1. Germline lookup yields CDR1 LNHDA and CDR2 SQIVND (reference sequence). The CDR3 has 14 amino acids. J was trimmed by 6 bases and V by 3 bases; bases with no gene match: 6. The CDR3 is CASSMGQGPAEQYF. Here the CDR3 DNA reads TGTGCCAGTAGTATGGGACAGGGTCCCGCCGAGCAGTACTTC.

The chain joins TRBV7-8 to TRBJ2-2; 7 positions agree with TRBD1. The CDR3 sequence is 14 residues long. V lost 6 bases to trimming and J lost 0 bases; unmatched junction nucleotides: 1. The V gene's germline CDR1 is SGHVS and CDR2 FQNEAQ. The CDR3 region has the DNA TGTGCCAGCAGGGGGACAGCGAACACCGGGGAGCTGTTTTTT. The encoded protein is CASRGTANTGELFF.

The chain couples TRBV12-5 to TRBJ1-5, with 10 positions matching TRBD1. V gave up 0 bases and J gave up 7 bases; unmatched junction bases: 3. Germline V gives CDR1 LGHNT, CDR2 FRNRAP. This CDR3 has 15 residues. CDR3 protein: CASGLVLTGGQPQHF. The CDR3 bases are TGTGCTAGTGGTTTGGTATTGACAGGGGGCCAGCCCCAGCATTTT.

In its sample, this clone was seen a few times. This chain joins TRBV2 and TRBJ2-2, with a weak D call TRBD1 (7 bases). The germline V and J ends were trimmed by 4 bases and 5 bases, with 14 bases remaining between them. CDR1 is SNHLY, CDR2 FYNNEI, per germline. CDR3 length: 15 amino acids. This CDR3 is CASSVQGGATGELFF. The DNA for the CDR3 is TGTGCCAGCAGTGTGCAGGGGGGAGCAACCGGGGAGCTGTTTTTT.

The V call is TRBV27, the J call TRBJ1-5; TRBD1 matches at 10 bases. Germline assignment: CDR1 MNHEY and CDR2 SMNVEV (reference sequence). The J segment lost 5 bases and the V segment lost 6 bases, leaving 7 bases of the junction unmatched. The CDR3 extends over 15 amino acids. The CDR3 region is CASRVGQGGYQPQHF. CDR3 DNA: TGTGCCAGCAGGGTTGGACAGGGGGGATATCAGCCCCAGCATTTT.

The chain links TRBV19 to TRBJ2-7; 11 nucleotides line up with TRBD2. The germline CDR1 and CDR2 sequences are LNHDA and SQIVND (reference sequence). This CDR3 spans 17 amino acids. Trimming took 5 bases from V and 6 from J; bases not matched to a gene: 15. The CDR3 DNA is TGTGCCAGTAGTCCCCTAGCGGGAGGTTCGGCTCAAGGCGAGCAGTACTTC. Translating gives CASSPLAGGSAQGEQYF.

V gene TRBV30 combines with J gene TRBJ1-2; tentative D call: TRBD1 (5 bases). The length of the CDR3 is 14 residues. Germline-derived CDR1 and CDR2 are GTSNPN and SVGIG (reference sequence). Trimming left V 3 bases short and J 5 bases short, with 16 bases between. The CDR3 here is CAWSSGGAGYGYTF. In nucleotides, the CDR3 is TGTGCCTGGAGCTCAGGAGGGGCCGGTTATGGCTACACCTTC.

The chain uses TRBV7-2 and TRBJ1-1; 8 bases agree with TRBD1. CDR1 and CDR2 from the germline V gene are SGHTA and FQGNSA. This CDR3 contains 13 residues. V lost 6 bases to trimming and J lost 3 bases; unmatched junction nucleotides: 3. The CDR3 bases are TGTGCCAGCAGTATACAGGGGGACACTGAAGCTTTCTTT. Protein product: CASSIQGDTEAFF.